Sequencing of this T cell receptor (beta chain) was carried out in a study of shared clonotypes between healthy human individuals. The study, taken as a whole, reports: Lower generation probabilities were found for non-shared clonotypes than for those shared by all four donors. Generally, estimated richness proved larger in naive subsets than it did in memory subsets. The represented genetic and exposure-history diversity was limited by the small number of donors.

Deep was the level used in running the assay. Profiled with immunoSEQ multiplex PCR; TCRdb holds only in-frame clones, not every one. The sample includes roughly 2.5 million clones, around 90% seen only once; the top ten take roughly 0.14%. V was pared by 3 bases and J by 4 bases, with 2 bases of the junction left unmatched. The germline V gene encodes CDR1 SGHRS and CDR2 YFSETQ. The CDR3 extends over 13 amino acids. Concerning this clone itself: The antigen is not known. Other DNA sequences in the same sample also yield this CDR3.

This chain links TRBV5-1 with TRBJ1-1; TRBD1 matches 8 bases. The specimen was naive CD4+ T cells sorted from blood. Subset of the sample: CD45RA+ positively selected. The receptor was derived from a man between 18 and 35 years old in good health. CDR3 sequence (DNA): TGCGCCAGCAGCTACGGACAGGGCACTGAAGCTTTCTTT. It encodes CASSYGQGTEAFF.